The present T cell receptor (beta chain) was sequenced within a study of spatial heterogeneity in lung cancer. Study details: Within raw reads, each unique TCR and UMI combination appeared on average more than ten times.

Every individual TCR cDNA molecule carried its own unique molecular identifier, which allowed correction of PCR and sequencing errors. TCRdb re-called the 5' RACE reads with MiXCR, one entry per CDR3 protein. The table records some 13,000 distinct CDR3 sequences, 3% to 4.5% of them present only once. Described time point: sample taken at primary tumor resection. In each case, whole RNA from tumor, nontumor lung or frozen PBMC was sequenced unsorted. This CDR3 is built from 15 residues. Germline V gene sequence: CDR1 MNHNY, CDR2 SVGAGI (reference sequence). V lost 6 bases and J lost 2; bases outside the gene matches: 6. This clonotype was counted ten times or more. The antigen remains undetermined. Overall study results and limits: Intratumoral expanded alpha and beta TCR counts were found to track tumor mutation counts.

This clonotype was obtained from a male donor with early-stage non-small cell lung cancer. The chain recombines TRBV6-6 with TRBJ1-4; TRBD1 agrees at 7 bases. The starting material was lung tumor tissue, obtained at surgery. The CDR3 reads CASRGQDSTNEKLFF. Written as DNA, the CDR3 is TGTGCCAGCAGAGGACAGGACAGCACTAATGAAAAACTGTTTTTT.